Reported below is one T cell receptor beta chain. This record belongs to a study of blood T cell repertoires in COVID-19. Participants spanned ages roughly 18 to 90 years and resided in around 25 US areas. Allocation to cohorts depended on clinical history reported by the participants. Data came from immunoSEQ multiplex PCR; TCRdb stores just in-frame clones and leaves some out. The table records about 250,000 clones, 65% to 90% of them present only once. The TCR comes from a man aged 18 to 35 who had recovered from COVID-19. The specimen sequenced was PBMCs or T cells enriched from blood (not recorded which).

The CDR3 region has the DNA TGTGCCAGCAGCCCAGGACAGGGGGCAGATACGCAGTATTTT. Its translation is CASSPGQGADTQYF. The rearrangement links TRBV5-4 to TRBJ2-3; TRBD1 agrees at 10 bases. The CDR3 is made up of 14 amino acids. Per the germline V gene, CDR1 is SGHNT and CDR2 is YYREEE (reference sequence). V trimming: 4 bases; J trimming: 4 bases; junction bases outside the gene matches: 3. The variable domain in full, completed from reference TRBV5-4 and TRBJ2-3, reads ETGVTQSPTHLIKTRGQQVTLRCSSQSGHNTVSWYQQALGQGPQFIFQYYREEENGRGNFPPRFSGLQFPNYSSELNVNALELDDSALYLCASSPGQGADTQYFGPGTRLTVL.